A single TCR beta chain is shown here with its context. Per the original methods: Amplification of reference gene primers was used by the study to estimate nucleated cell counts. This table comes from immunoSEQ multiplex PCR, and its TCRdb copy is limited to in-frame clones, with some not included. V and J calls and clone size are those listed in that table; D and trimming were worked out from the DNA. Of about 290,000 clones in the sample, around 92% are singletons; the top ten hold around 10%. The data stem from a study of blood T cell repertoires in COVID-19. The wider study: COVID-19 samples collected from the United States, Italy and Spain covered acute and convalescent phases.

The CDR3 extends over 15 amino acids. In germline, CDR1 is MNHEY, CDR2 SMNVEV (reference sequence). Trimming removed 0 bases from V and 4 bases from J; junction bases left unmatched: 4. The chain is built from TRBV27 and TRBJ1-1, with 8 bases fitting TRBD1. The sequence was collected from a woman younger than 45 with COVID-19, enrolled during active disease. Sequencing used peripheral blood. The CDR3 here is CASSLSTGVVTEAFF. The DNA of the CDR3 is TGTGCCAGCAGTTTATCGACAGGGGTAGTCACTGAAGCTTTCTTT.